Presented here are 25 T cell receptor beta chains from one specimen sequenced in a study of blood T cell repertoires in COVID-19. Sequenced by immunoSEQ multiplex PCR; TCRdb stores in-frame clones only, minus some. The table lists 64,000 or so clones, just over 90% of them singletons. The sample consisted of peripheral blood. These receptors all come from a human donor in a cohort sampled during active COVID-19.

This rearrangement joins TRBV19 to TRBJ1-5, with 7 positions matching TRBD1. Germline CDR1 is LNHDA and CDR2 is SQIVND (reference sequence). V lost 6 bases and J lost 1; bases outside the gene matches: 3. This CDR3 region has 14 residues. CDR3 sequence: CASRTGISNQPQHF. CDR3 coding DNA: TGTGCCAGTAGGACAGGGATCAGCAATCAGCCCCAGCATTTT.

This clone occurred a few times. This chain links TRBV27 with TRBJ2-2; 9 positions match TRBD2. The CDR3 runs 15 residues. With 9 bases clipped from V and 7 bases from J, the junction kept 12 bases outside the gene matches. Germline loops: CDR1 MNHEY, CDR2 SMNVEV (reference sequence). CDR3 sequence (DNA): TGTGCCAGTTCCATGGCGGGAGGGGGGCACGGGGAGCTGTTTTTT. Residues: CASSMAGGGHGELFF.

The CDR3 is CASSHEVAEQYF. The CDR3 DNA sequence: TGTGCCAGCAGTCACGAAGTCGCGGAGCAGTACTTC. The genes are TRBV12-3 or TRBV12-4 and TRBJ2-7; D remains ambiguous. The CDR3 runs to 12 residues. V was shortened by 5 bases and J by 7 bases, with 12 bases between the two germline ends.

V usage is TRBV5-1 and J usage is TRBJ2-7; perhaps TRBD1 as D (5 bases). The V gene's germline CDR1 is SGHRS and CDR2 YFSETQ. The CDR3 length is 13 residues. Trimming pared 2 bases from V and 3 bases from J, leaving 9 bases between. This CDR3 reads CASSLDRLYEQYF. As DNA, the CDR3 is TGCGCCAGCAGCTTAGACAGACTCTACGAGCAGTACTTC. Drawing the rest from reference TRBV5-1 and TRBJ2-7, the complete variable domain is KAGVTQTPRYLIKTRGQQVTLSCSPISGHRSVSWYQQTPGQGLQFLFEYFSETQRNKGNFPGRFSGRQFSNSRSEMNVSTLELGDSALYLCASSLDRLYEQYFGPGTRLTVT.

The rearrangement links TRBV19 to TRBJ2-1, with 9 bases aligning to TRBD2. Germline-derived CDR1 and CDR2 are LNHDA and SQIVND (reference sequence). Unmatched junction bases numbered 18, after V lost 3 bases and J lost 6 bases. CDR3 length equals 19 residues. The chain's CDR3 is CASSINLGAGTSFSNEQFF. The CDR3 DNA reads as TGTGCCAGTAGTATCAATTTGGGTGCCGGGACTAGCTTCTCCAATGAGCAGTTCTTC. Full variable domain (remainder filled in from reference TRBV19 and TRBJ2-1): DGGITQSPKYLFRKEGQNVTLSCEQNLNHDAMYWYRQDPGQGLRLIYYSQIVNDFQKGDIAEGYSVSREKKESFPLTVTSAQKNPTAFYLCASSINLGAGTSFSNEQFFGPGTRLTVL.

This clone showed up just once. The chain is built from TRBV19 and TRBJ1-6; D gene uncertain. CDR1 and CDR2 from the germline V gene are LNHDA and SQIVND (reference sequence). This CDR3 has 14 amino acids. V was pared by 7 bases and J by 5 bases, with 12 bases between. The CDR3 DNA reads as TGTGCCAGTAAGAATCAGTACAATAATTCACCCCTCCACTTT. It translates to CASKNQYNNSPLHF.

This clone appeared once. The chain recombines TRBV5-4 with TRBJ2-5; 8 positions agree with TRBD2. CDR1 and CDR2 from the germline V gene are SGHNT and YYREEE (reference sequence). Unmatched junction bases numbered 1, after V lost 1 base and J lost 2 bases. The CDR3 runs 14 residues. CDR3 sequence: CASSLIAGQETQYF. CDR3 sequence (DNA): TGTGCCAGCAGCTTGATAGCGGGGCAAGAGACCCAGTACTTC.

This clone was detected a few times. The rearrangement uses TRBV7-3 and TRBJ2-7; no clear D. The V gene's germline CDR1 is SGHTA and CDR2 FQGTGA. This CDR3 is built from 15 residues. Trimming removed 1 base at V and 5 bases at J, with 15 bases between. CDR3: CASSLNGLPENEQYF. The CDR3 DNA follows: TGTGCCAGCAGCTTAAATGGGCTTCCAGAAAACGAGCAGTACTTC. Variable domain in full (rest from reference TRBV7-3 and TRBJ2-7): GAGVSQTPSNKVTEKGKYVELRCDPISGHTALYWYRQSLGQGPEFLIYFQGTGAADDSGLPNDRFFAVRPEGSVSTLKIQRTERGDSAVYLCASSLNGLPENEQYFGPGTRLTVT.

The gene calls are TRBV7-9 and TRBJ1-5; 8 bases align to TRBD1. V lost 10 bases to trimming and J lost 6 bases; unmatched junction nucleotides: 11. The germline CDR1 and CDR2 sequences are SEHNR and FQNEAQ (reference sequence). The CDR3 covers 14 residues. CDR3 sequence (DNA): TGTGCCACCTCGACAGGGGATGCCGGTCAGCCCCAGCATTTT. Amino acids: CATSTGDAGQPQHF.

The gene calls are TRBV7-2 and TRBJ2-7, with TRBD1 matching 8 bases. CDR1 is SGHTA, CDR2 FQGNSA, per germline. V trimming: 2 bases; J trimming: 4 bases; junction bases outside the gene matches: 4. The CDR3 length is 14 residues. The CDR3 DNA follows: TGTGCCAGCAGCTTACAGGGGGCGCGATACGAGCAGTACTTC. It yields the protein CASSLQGARYEQYF.

V gene TRBV2 combines with J gene TRBJ1-1; D may be TRBD1 (6 bases). The CDR3 has 13 amino acids. CDR1 is SNHLY and CDR2 is FYNNEI in the germline V gene. The V and J ends lost 6 bases and 4 bases respectively, with 12 bases between them. CDR3 residues: CASSKEGVTEAFF. CDR3 bases: TGTGCCAGCAGCAAAGAGGGGGTCACTGAAGCTTTCTTT.

The chain couples TRBV7-3 to TRBJ2-7; no clear D gene. Germline loops: CDR1 SGHTA, CDR2 FQGTGA. The CDR3 runs to 13 residues. V was clipped by 4 bases and J by 3 bases, with 10 bases between them. The CDR3, as DNA: TGTGCCAGCAGCTCCTCCCCCGGCTACGAGCAGTACTTC. As protein: CASSSSPGYEQYF.

This chain connects TRBV7-9 to TRBJ2-7, with 7 positions matching TRBD1. CDR1 and CDR2 from the germline V gene are SEHNR and FQNEAQ (reference sequence). This CDR3 region has 15 residues. V dropped 0 bases and J dropped 6; count of bases not matched to a gene: 8. The CDR3 region is CASSLAGTAQGEQYF. CDR3 nucleotide sequence: TGTGCCAGCAGCTTAGCCGGGACAGCACAAGGCGAGCAGTACTTC.

The chain carries TRBV7-6 and TRBJ2-5; 10 positions agree with TRBD1. Germline CDR1 reads SGHVS; CDR2 reads FNYEAQ. This CDR3 is built from 15 residues. The trim removed 5 bases at V and 5 bases at J, leaving 8 bases unmatched. The CDR3 region has the DNA TGTGCCAGCAGCACCGGGACAGGGGCGCGGGAGACCCAGTACTTC. Protein sequence: CASSTGTGARETQYF.

The chain combines TRBV5-5 with TRBJ1-4; D unresolved. The ends were cut back, 2 bases at V and 0 bases at J, with 11 bases in the middle. Germline V gene data show CDR1 as SGHKS and CDR2 as YYEKEE (reference sequence). This CDR3 is 16 amino acids long. CDR3 sequence (DNA): TGTGCCAGCAGCTTCGCTCCGGGAACAACTAATGAAAAACTGTTTTTT. As protein: CASSFAPGTTNEKLFF. Looking up the rest from reference TRBV5-5 and TRBJ1-4 gives the full variable domain: DAGVTQSPTHLIKTRGQQVTLRCSPISGHKSVSWYQQVLGQGPQFIFQYYEKEERGRGNFPDRFSARQFPNYSSELNVNALLLGDSALYLCASSFAPGTTNEKLFFGSGTQLSVL.

The rearrangement uses TRBV6-2 or TRBV6-3 and TRBJ2-7; TRBD1 is a possible D gene (6 bases). The V and J ends lost 5 bases and 2 bases respectively, with 13 bases between them. Germline V lookup: CDR1 MNHEY, CDR2 SVGEGT. The CDR3 spans 14 residues. CDR3 residues: CASSLQGPPYEQYF. In nucleotides, the CDR3 is TGTGCCAGCAGTCTACAGGGCCCCCCCTACGAGCAGTACTTC.

The chain is built from TRBV7-9 and TRBJ1-6, with a weak D call TRBD1 (6 bases). V lost 5 bases and J lost 3, with 14 bases in between. Germline CDR1 SEHNR, CDR2 FQNEAQ (reference sequence). This CDR3 spans 16 amino acids. CDR3 nucleotides: TGTGCCAGCAGCCTAGGGGGGGGAAGCTATAATTCACCCCTCCACTTT. Encoded protein: CASSLGGGSYNSPLHF.

The chain is built from TRBV6-5 and TRBJ2-3; a weak D match, TRBD2 (5 bases). Trimming left V 7 bases short and J 8 bases short, with 13 bases between. The germline V gene encodes CDR1 MNHEY and CDR2 SVGAGI. The CDR3 sequence is 12 residues long. CDR3 sequence (DNA): TGTGCCAGCACACAGCGAGGAGGTACGCAGTATTTT. Encoded protein: CASTQRGGTQYF.

The rearrangement links TRBV6-5 to TRBJ2-1; 7 nucleotides agree with TRBD2. CDR3 size: 15 residues. CDR1 is MNHEY and CDR2 is SVGAGI in the germline V gene. The V and J ends lost 4 bases and 3 bases, in that order; junction bases with no gene match: 6. Here the CDR3 DNA reads TGTGCCAGCAGTTCTCTCCAGCGGGGCTACAATGAGCAGTTCTTC. It encodes CASSSLQRGYNEQFF.

The rearrangement uses TRBV6-2 or TRBV6-3 and TRBJ2-2; 10 bases agree with TRBD2. The V gene end was trimmed by 2 bases and the J gene end by 4 bases; junction bases not matched to a gene: 4. From germline, CDR1 is MNHEY and CDR2 SVGEGT. This CDR3 has 16 amino acids. The CDR3 region has the DNA TGTGCCAGCAGTTACCTAGCGGGAGTTCCCACCGGGGAGCTGTTTTTT. Its translation is CASSYLAGVPTGELFF.

This clone was recorded a few times. This chain links TRBV18 with TRBJ1-5; tentative D call: TRBD1 (5 bases). There are 14 residues in the CDR3. Germline CDR1 is KGHSH and CDR2 is LQKENI. V gave up 6 bases and J gave up 6 bases, with 15 bases separating them. CDR3 loop: CASSDEQQGQPQHF. CDR3 sequence (DNA): TGTGCCAGCTCTGATGAACAGCAGGGTCAGCCCCAGCATTTT.

This chain uses TRBV24-1 with TRBJ1-2; D may be TRBD1 (6 bases). This CDR3 is 14 amino acids long. The germline CDR1 and CDR2 sequences are KGHDR and SFDVKD. Trimming removed 3 bases at V and 4 bases at J, with 11 bases between. CDR3 sequence: CATSDAGGPYGYTF. The CDR3 coding sequence is TGTGCCACCAGTGATGCGGGGGGGCCCTATGGCTACACCTTC.

V and J are TRBV10-1 and TRBJ2-1, with 10 bases aligning to TRBD2. The CDR3 covers 15 residues. V shed 2 bases and J 6 bases; nucleotides not matched to a gene: 4. CDR1 WNHNN and CDR2 SYGVQD come from the germline V gene (reference sequence). The CDR3 coding sequence is TGCGCCAGCAGTGAGAGCGGGAGGGCCGGCAATGAGCAGTTCTTC. Protein: CASSESGRAGNEQFF.

This rearrangement joins TRBV7-9 to TRBJ2-3; 7 bases fit TRBD2. V trimming: 1 base; J trimming: 2 bases; junction bases outside the gene matches: 9. Looked up from germline, CDR1 is SEHNR and CDR2 is FQNEAQ (reference sequence). There are 17 residues in the CDR3. The CDR3 DNA sequence: TGTGCCAGCAGCTTAGGTGGCGGCGGGAGCTTCACAGATACGCAGTATTTT. Residues: CASSLGGGGSFTDTQYF.

V usage is TRBV6-1 and J usage is TRBJ2-7; 7 bases align to TRBD2. This CDR3 spans 16 amino acids. The ends lost 3 bases at V and 2 bases at J; junction bases unmatched: 10. The V gene's germline CDR1 is MNHNS and CDR2 SASEGT. CDR3 bases: TGTGCCAGCAGTGATGGGGGTGGGGGGGTGCCCTACGAGCAGTACTTC. The encoded protein is CASSDGGGGVPYEQYF.